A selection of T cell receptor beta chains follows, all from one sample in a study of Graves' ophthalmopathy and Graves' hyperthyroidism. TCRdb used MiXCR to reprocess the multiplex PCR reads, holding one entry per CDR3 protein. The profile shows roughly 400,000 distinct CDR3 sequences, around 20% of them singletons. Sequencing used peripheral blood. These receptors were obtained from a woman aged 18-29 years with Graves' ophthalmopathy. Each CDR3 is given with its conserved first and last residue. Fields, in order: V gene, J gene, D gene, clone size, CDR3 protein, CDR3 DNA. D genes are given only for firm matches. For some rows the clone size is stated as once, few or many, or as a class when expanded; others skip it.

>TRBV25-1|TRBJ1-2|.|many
CASSGRQGWDYGYTF
TGTGCCAGCAGCGGGAGGCAGGGCTGGGACTATGGCTACACCTTC
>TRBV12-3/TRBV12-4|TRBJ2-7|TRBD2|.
CASSFGGDTYEQYF
TGTGCCAGCAGTTTCGGGGGGGACACCTACGAGCAGTACTTC
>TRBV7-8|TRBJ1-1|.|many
CASSLATGTTEAFF
TGTGCCAGCAGCTTAGCTACGGGGACAACTGAAGCTTTCTTT
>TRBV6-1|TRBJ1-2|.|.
CASSLRSNYGYTF
TGTGCCAGCAGTCTGAGGTCTAACTATGGCTACACCTTC
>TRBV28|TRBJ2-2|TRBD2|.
CASSSAGKNTGELFF
TGTGCCAGCAGTTCAGCGGGGAAGAACACCGGGGAGCTGTTTTTT
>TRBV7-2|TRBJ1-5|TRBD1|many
CASSFRQGRNQPQHF
TGTGCCAGCAGCTTCAGACAGGGACGCAATCAGCCCCAGCATTTT
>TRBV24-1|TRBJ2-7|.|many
CATSGPPSVGYEQYF
TGTGCCACCAGTGGTCCTCCGTCGGTAGGGTACGAGCAGTACTTC
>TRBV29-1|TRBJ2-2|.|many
CSVEAPGELFF
TGCAGCGTTGAAGCCCCCGGGGAGCTGTTTTTT
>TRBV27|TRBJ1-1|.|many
CASSSLGGNTEAFF
TGTGCCAGCAGTTCATTAGGGGGGAACACTGAAGCTTTCTTT
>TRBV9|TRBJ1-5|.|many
CASSEDTNNQPQHF
TGTGCCAGCAGCGAGGACACCAACAATCAGCCCCAGCATTTT
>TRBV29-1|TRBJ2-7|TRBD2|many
CSVGGLGASYEQYF
TGCAGCGTTGGGGGACTAGGAGCCTCCTACGAGCAGTACTTC
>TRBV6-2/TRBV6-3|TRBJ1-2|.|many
CASSLGRGYTF
TGTGCCAGCAGCTTGGGGAGAGGCTACACCTTC
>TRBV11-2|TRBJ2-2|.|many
CASSLVSNSGTGELFF
TGTGCCAGCAGCTTAGTCTCCAACTCGGGCACCGGGGAGCTGTTTTTT
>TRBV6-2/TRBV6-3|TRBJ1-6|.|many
CASSSGPATHSPLHF
TGTGCCAGCAGTAGCGGGCCAGCAACTCATTCACCCCTCCACTTT
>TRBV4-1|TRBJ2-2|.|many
CASSQVPLRELFF
TGCGCCAGCAGCCAAGTTCCGTTAAGGGAGCTGTTTTTT
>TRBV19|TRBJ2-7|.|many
CASSQGSWNEQYF
TGTGCCAGTAGCCAGGGCTCTTGGAACGAGCAGTACTTC
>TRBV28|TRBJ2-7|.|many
CASSRSRGEQYF
TGTGCCAGCAGTCGGAGCAGAGGCGAGCAGTACTTC
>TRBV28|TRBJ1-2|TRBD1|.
CASSFDPEGAAGYTF
TGTGCCAGCAGTTTCGATCCCGAGGGGGCCGCTGGCTACACCTTC
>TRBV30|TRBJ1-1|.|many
CAWSDENTEAFF
TGTGCCTGGAGTGATGAGAACACTGAAGCTTTCTTT
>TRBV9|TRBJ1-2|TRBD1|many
CASSAGTGGGYTF
TGTGCCAGCAGCGCCGGGACAGGGGGCGGCTACACCTTC
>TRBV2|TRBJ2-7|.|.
CASSVGGAEQYF
TGTGCCAGCAGTGTTGGGGGGGCCGAGCAGTACTTC
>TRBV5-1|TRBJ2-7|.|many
CASSLVSQGPHEQYF
TGCGCCAGCAGCTTGGTATCACAGGGACCCCACGAGCAGTACTTC
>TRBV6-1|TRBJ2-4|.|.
CASSGTEGFQNIQYF
TGTGCCAGCAGTGGGACGGAGGGATTCCAAAACATTCAGTACTTC
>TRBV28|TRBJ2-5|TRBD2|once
CATSSGRYEETQYF
TGTGCCACTTCCAGCGGGAGGTACGAAGAGACCCAGTACTTC
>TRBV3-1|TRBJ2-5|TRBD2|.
CASSQDRVAGGLETQYF
TGTGCCAGCAGCCAAGATCGGGTAGCGGGAGGGCTGGAGACCCAGTACTTC
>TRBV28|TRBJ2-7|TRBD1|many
CASSFLPGTGDSYEQYF
TGTGCCAGCAGTTTTTTGCCAGGGACAGGGGACTCCTACGAGCAGTACTTC
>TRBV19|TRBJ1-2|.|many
CASTRGGSYGYTF
TGTGCCAGTACACGGGGAGGCTCCTATGGCTACACCTTC
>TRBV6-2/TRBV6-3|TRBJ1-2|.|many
CASFQGSVNYGYTF
TGTGCCAGCTTCCAAGGGAGCGTTAACTATGGCTACACCTTC
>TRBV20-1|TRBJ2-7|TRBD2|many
CSARDLSGGSYEQYF
TGCAGTGCTAGAGATCTCAGCGGGGGCTCCTACGAGCAGTACTTC
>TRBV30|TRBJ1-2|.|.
CAWSYGRGSRGYTF
TGTGCCTGGAGTTACGGCAGGGGTTCTCGTGGCTACACCTTC
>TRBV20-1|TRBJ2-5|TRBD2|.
CSARGSGSFQTQYF
TGCAGTGCTAGAGGTAGCGGGTCCTTCCAGACCCAGTACTTC
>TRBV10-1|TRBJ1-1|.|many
CASSESHSTEAFF
TGCGCCAGCAGTGAGTCCCACAGTACTGAAGCTTTCTTT
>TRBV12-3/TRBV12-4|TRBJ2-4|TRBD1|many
CASSPSPTGAVNIQYF
TGTGCCAGCAGTCCCAGCCCCACAGGGGCGGTGAACATTCAGTACTTC
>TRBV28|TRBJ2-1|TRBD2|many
CASSIASGRFNEQFF
TGTGCCAGCAGTATCGCTAGCGGGAGATTCAATGAGCAGTTCTTC
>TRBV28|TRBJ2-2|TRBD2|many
CASSLGLAGGPHGELFF
TGTGCCAGCAGTTTAGGACTAGCGGGAGGACCGCACGGGGAGCTGTTTTTT
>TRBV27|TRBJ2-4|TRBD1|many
CASSPSTGGWFKNIQYF
TGTGCCAGCAGTCCCAGTACAGGGGGCTGGTTCAAAAACATTCAGTACTTC
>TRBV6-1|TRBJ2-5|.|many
CASSEEFAETQYF
TGTGCCAGCAGTGAGGAGTTTGCAGAGACCCAGTACTTC
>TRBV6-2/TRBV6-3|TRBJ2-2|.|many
CASSYWTLDTGELFF
TGTGCCAGCAGTTACTGGACCCTTGACACCGGGGAGCTGTTTTTT
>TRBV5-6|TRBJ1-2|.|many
CASSGTGSPHGYTF
TGTGCCAGCAGCGGCACCGGATCACCCCATGGCTACACCTTC
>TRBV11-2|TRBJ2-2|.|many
CASSFGGTSATGELFF
TGTGCCAGCAGCTTCGGGGGGACATCCGCAACCGGGGAGCTGTTTTTT
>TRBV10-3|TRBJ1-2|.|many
CAISESTTSDYGYTF
TGTGCCATCAGTGAGTCGACAACGTCTGACTATGGCTACACCTTC
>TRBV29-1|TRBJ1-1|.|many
CSVEAAQQGVAEAFF
TGCAGCGTTGAAGCAGCGCAACAGGGAGTGGCTGAAGCTTTCTTT
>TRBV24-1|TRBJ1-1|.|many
CATSPRQLTDLEAFF
TGTGCCACCAGCCCTAGACAGTTGACTGATCTTGAAGCTTTCTTT
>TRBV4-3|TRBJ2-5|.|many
CASSQAGQGETQYF
TGCGCCAGCAGCCAAGCCGGTCAGGGGGAGACCCAGTACTTC
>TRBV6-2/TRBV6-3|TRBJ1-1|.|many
CASSSTENTEAFF
TGTGCCAGCAGCTCGACCGAGAACACTGAAGCTTTCTTT
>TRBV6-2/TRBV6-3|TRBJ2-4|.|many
CASRATAGWTKNIQYF
TGTGCCAGCAGGGCGACGGCGGGGTGGACCAAAAACATTCAGTACTTC
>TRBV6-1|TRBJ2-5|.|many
CATARTPQETQYF
TGTGCCACCGCAAGGACGCCTCAAGAGACCCAGTACTTC